This is a list of T cell receptor beta chains from one sample in a study of T cell responses to AZD1222 COVID-19 vaccine. Clones were sequenced by immunoSEQ multiplex PCR, and TCRdb holds only the in-frame ones, with some missing. Among about 200,000 clones listed, roughly 92% were seen once. The specimen comprised peripheral blood, sampled 28 days after the second AZD1222 dose. The receptor set was obtained from an adult who received the AZD1222 COVID-19 vaccine. Both conserved end residues are part of each CDR3. Each record gives: J gene, V gene, clone size, D gene, CDR3 length, CDR3 protein, CDR3 DNA. A D gene is named only where the DNA matches it firmly. Not all rows give a size; the values are once, few, many and, for expanded clones, a class.

TRBJ1-2	TRBV11-2	.	.	14	CASSPLDRESGYTF	TGTGCCAGCAGCCCTCTAGATAGAGAGAGTGGCTACACCTTC
TRBJ1-4	TRBV30	.	.	12	CAWGGQGGKLFF	TGTGCCTGGGGAGGGCAGGGCGGAAAACTGTTTTTT
TRBJ1-6	TRBV18	.	.	13	CASSERENSPLHF	TGTGCCAGCTCCGAAAGAGAGAATTCACCCCTCCACTTT
TRBJ1-2	TRBV4-3	.	.	15	CASSRSGAGNYGYTF	TGCGCCAGCAGCCGGTCCGGTGCAGGGAACTATGGCTACACCTTC
TRBJ1-5	TRBV6-4	once	.	19	CASSDSNPGRLRSNQPQHF	TGTGCCAGCAGTGACTCAAACCCCGGGAGATTAAGGAGCAATCAGCCCCAGCATTTT
TRBJ2-5	TRBV6-1	.	.	15	CASSEPGRGQETQYF	TGTGCCAGCAGTGAACCCGGACGGGGACAAGAGACCCAGTACTTC
TRBJ1-3	TRBV5-1	.	.	16	CASSDQGFTSGNTIYF	TGCGCCAGCAGCGATCAGGGGTTCACCTCTGGAAACACCATATATTTT
TRBJ1-1	TRBV7-2	.	.	16	CASSLANPTWTAEAFF	TGTGCCAGCAGCTTAGCAAACCCTACCTGGACAGCTGAAGCTTTCTTT
TRBJ1-4	TRBV28	.	TRBD1	14	CASSSGTGLEKLFF	TGTGCCAGCAGTTCCGGGACAGGACTCGAAAAACTGTTTTTT
TRBJ1-2	TRBV5-5	.	.	14	CASSLAPGNYGYTF	TGTGCCAGCAGCTTGGCACCGGGAAACTATGGCTACACCTTC
TRBJ1-5	TRBV4-1	once	TRBD1	18	CASSQDRGADRGNQPQHF	TGCGCCAGCAGCCAAGATCGAGGCGCGGACAGGGGAAATCAGCCCCAGCATTTT
TRBJ1-6	TRBV6-6	.	.	14	CASSLMGGQSPLHF	TGTGCCAGCAGTCTCATGGGGGGGCAATCACCCCTCCACTTT
TRBJ1-1	TRBV18	.	TRBD1	15	CASSGAGGSFTEAFF	TGTGCCAGCTCCGGCGCAGGGGGAAGTTTCACTGAAGCTTTCTTT
TRBJ1-4	TRBV7-9	.	.	15	CASSSPGHLNEKLFF	TGTGCCAGCAGTTCACCGGGACACTTAAATGAAAAACTGTTTTTT
TRBJ2-7	TRBV6-5	.	TRBD1	15	CASSLHGDRGREQYF	TGTGCCAGCAGCCTTCATGGGGACAGGGGGCGCGAGCAGTACTTC
TRBJ2-5	TRBV7-2	.	.	11	CASSSKETQYF	TGTGCCAGCAGCTCGAAAGAGACCCAGTACTTC
TRBJ1-1	TRBV11-2	.	.	14	CASSLDRRNTEAFF	TGTGCCAGCAGCTTAGATAGGAGAAACACTGAAGCTTTCTTT
TRBJ2-7	TRBV18	.	.	13	CASSPGQFYEQYF	TGTGCCAGCTCACCAGGGCAGTTCTACGAGCAGTACTTC
TRBJ2-1	TRBV7-3	.	TRBD2	15	CASSVAGASYNEQFF	TGTGCCAGCAGCGTAGCGGGGGCCTCCTACAATGAGCAGTTCTTC
TRBJ2-5	TRBV19	.	TRBD2	16	CASSMGLAAAQETQYF	TGTGCCAGTAGTATGGGACTAGCGGCTGCGCAAGAGACCCAGTACTTC
TRBJ1-2	TRBV5-6	.	.	14	CASSTAGTNYGYTF	TGTGCCAGCAGCACGGCAGGGACTAACTATGGCTACACCTTC
TRBJ2-7	TRBV4-3	.	TRBD1	15	CASSQDGLRGREQYF	TGCGCCAGCAGCCAAGATGGTTTGAGGGGGCGCGAGCAGTACTTC
TRBJ2-1	TRBV5-1	.	TRBD2	15	CASSLVAGGQNEQFF	TGCGCCAGCAGCTTGGTAGCGGGGGGGCAAAATGAGCAGTTCTTC
TRBJ1-3	TRBV3-1/TRBV3-2	.	.	12	CASSQTGNTIYF	TGTGCCAGCAGCCAAACTGGAAACACCATATATTTT
TRBJ2-1	TRBV4-2	once	TRBD2	16	CASSHPTSGGGREQFF	TGTGCCAGCAGCCACCCGACTAGCGGGGGGGGAAGGGAGCAGTTCTTC
TRBJ1-2	TRBV5-1	.	TRBD1	14	CASSLQDRSGGYTF	TGCGCCAGCAGCTTACAGGACAGGAGTGGTGGCTACACCTTC
TRBJ2-2	TRBV6-4	.	.	14	CASSVETGTGELFF	TGTGCCAGCAGTGTGGAGACAGGAACCGGGGAGCTGTTTTTT
TRBJ1-1	TRBV2	.	.	12	CASKVGGPEAFF	TGTGCCAGCAAGGTCGGGGGGCCTGAAGCTTTCTTT
TRBJ1-1	TRBV4-2	.	.	13	CASSQGWASEAFF	TGTGCCAGCAGCCAGGGGTGGGCGTCTGAAGCTTTCTTT
TRBJ1-2	TRBV7-3	.	.	13	CASSLPGGYGYTF	TGTGCCAGCAGCTTACCCGGCGGGTATGGCTACACCTTC
TRBJ1-6	TRBV3-1/TRBV3-2	.	.	11	CASSQVGTLHF	TGTGCCAGCAGCCAAGTGGGCACCCTCCACTTT
TRBJ2-7	TRBV19	.	TRBD1	13	CASSNRDSYEQYF	TGTGCCAGTAGTAACCGGGACAGCTACGAGCAGTACTTC
TRBJ1-5	TRBV12-3/TRBV12-4	.	TRBD1	13	CASSRQGKQPQHF	TGTGCCAGCAGCAGACAGGGGAAACAGCCCCAGCATTTT
TRBJ1-3	TRBV19	.	.	15	CASSIGRNAGNTIYF	TGTGCCAGTAGTATCGGGAGAAACGCTGGAAACACCATATATTTT
TRBJ1-1	TRBV20-1	.	.	11	CSANRRAEAFF	TGCAGTGCTAACCGTAGGGCTGAAGCTTTCTTT
TRBJ2-1	TRBV18	.	TRBD2	15	CASSPTSGGADEQFF	TGTGCCAGCTCACCGACTAGCGGGGGGGCCGATGAGCAGTTCTTC
TRBJ1-2	TRBV27	.	.	14	CASSFSPGAHGYTF	TGTGCCAGCAGTTTCAGCCCGGGGGCTCATGGCTACACCTTC
TRBJ1-3	TRBV5-8	once	.	14	CASIFGGDGNTIYF	TGTGCCAGCATCTTTGGAGGAGATGGAAACACCATATATTTT
TRBJ2-7	TRBV7-2	once	TRBD1	15	CASSLVGQGIHEQYF	TGTGCCAGCAGCTTAGTAGGACAGGGAATCCACGAGCAGTACTTC
TRBJ1-5	TRBV4-1	.	.	15	CASSQVMYSNQPQHF	TGCGCCAGCAGCCAAGTCATGTATAGCAATCAGCCCCAGCATTTT
TRBJ1-1	TRBV6-5	few	.	13	CASSYSGVPGAFF	TGTGCCAGCAGTTACTCCGGGGTTCCCGGAGCTTTCTTT
TRBJ1-2	TRBV7-9	.	.	16	CASIRSRDVANYGYTF	TGTGCCAGCATCCGTTCGAGGGACGTAGCTAACTATGGCTACACCTTC
TRBJ1-2	TRBV2	.	.	12	CASSGADYGYTF	TGTGCCAGCAGCGGGGCAGACTATGGCTACACCTTC
TRBJ1-5	TRBV25-1	.	TRBD1	14	CASRGQGVSQPQHF	TGTGCCAGCAGGGGACAGGGGGTAAGTCAGCCCCAGCATTTT
TRBJ1-3	TRBV7-9	.	TRBD1	15	CASRGQGSSGNTIYF	TGTGCCAGCCGAGGACAGGGAAGCTCTGGAAACACCATATATTTT
TRBJ2-3	TRBV7-8	.	TRBD2	16	CASSFPGGGGASTQYF	TGTGCCAGCAGCTTTCCCGGGGGCGGGGGGGCGAGTACGCAGTATTTT
TRBJ1-2	TRBV7-9	.	TRBD1	12	CASSLPGQAYTF	TGTGCCAGCAGCCTCCCAGGACAGGCCTACACCTTC
TRBJ2-7	TRBV10-2	few	.	15	CASSHADGSSYEQYF	TGCGCCAGCAGCCATGCCGACGGGAGCTCCTACGAGCAGTACTTC
TRBJ2-7	TRBV19	.	TRBD2	19	CASSIASGLGGTPLYEQYF	TGTGCCAGTAGTATAGCTTCGGGCCTGGGGGGGACTCCTCTCTACGAGCAGTACTTC
TRBJ1-4	TRBV14	.	.	16	CASSQGAQSTNEKLFF	TGTGCCAGCAGCCAGGGAGCACAATCAACTAATGAAAAACTGTTTTTT
TRBJ2-2	TRBV7-2	.	.	13	CASSFLKAGELFF	TGTGCCAGCAGCTTCTTGAAAGCCGGGGAGCTGTTTTTT
TRBJ1-1	TRBV3-1/TRBV3-2	.	.	14	CASSQDRRRAEAFF	TGTGCCAGCAGCCAAGATCGGAGGAGAGCTGAAGCTTTCTTT
TRBJ1-4	TRBV2	.	TRBD1	14	CASRLTGTNEKLFF	TGTGCCAGCAGATTGACAGGGACTAATGAAAAACTGTTTTTT